This T cell receptor beta chain was observed in a study of blood T cell repertoires in COVID-19. On the study more broadly: Both acute and convalescent COVID-19 samples were obtained from the United States, Italy and Spain. PBMCs, B-cell-depleted T cells, or T cells provided the cDNA or gDNA that made up the material.

The CDR3 has 15 amino acids. Germline V gives CDR1 MGHRA, CDR2 YSYEKL. The J segment lost 7 bases and the V segment lost 0 bases, leaving 0 bases of the junction unmatched. As processed by the authors: Reference gene primer amplification gave nucleated cell count estimates. TCRdb keeps only in-frame clones here, not all; method: immunoSEQ multiplex PCR. That table furnishes V, J and clone size, whereas the DNA furnished D and trimming. The sample includes 13,000 to 15,000 clones, around 82% of them seen just once. This clone occurred once. Sequencing was done on a sample of peripheral blood. This receptor was identified in a woman in her fifties or sixties with acute or convalescent COVID-19. The chain recombines TRBV4-1 with TRBJ2-2; 12 nucleotides line up with TRBD2. CDR3 in DNA: TGCGCCAGCAGCCAAGAACTAGCGGGAGGCGGGGAGCTGTTTTTT. This translates into CASSQELAGGGELFF.